This T cell receptor beta chain comes out of a study of cytomegalovirus exposure and HLA in healthy donors. The CDR3 has 11 residues. Trimming pared 6 bases from V and 10 bases from J, leaving 10 bases between. CDR1 is ENHRY, CDR2 SYGVKD, per germline. General study points: The tendency of first-cohort TCR clusters to co-occur in the 100 to 150 validation repertoires was identified by a subsequent analysis. The study recorded 150 to 200 TCR beta chains that were cytomegalovirus-associated.

As concerns this clone: Antigen specificity is unknown.

The table came from immunoSEQ multiplex PCR; TCRdb's copy has only in-frame clones and leaves some out. The table includes about 220,000 clones, approximately 88% detected once. The V and J genes are TRBV10-3 and TRBJ2-1; D possibly corresponds to TRBD2 (5 bases). The material sequenced was PBMCs. This TCR derives from a woman in her 30s in good health and CMV-seropositive. Here the CDR3 DNA reads TGTGCCATCAGCGATCTAGCAGAGCAGTTCTTC. This encodes CAISDLAEQFF.